The 27 T cell receptor beta chains presented below share a single source sample, sequenced in a study of cytomegalovirus exposure and HLA in healthy donors. The PCR was carried out with 60 Vbeta primers and 13 Jbeta primers. Clones were sequenced by immunoSEQ multiplex PCR, and TCRdb holds only the in-frame ones, with some missing. This sample has approximately 140,000 clones, with 75% to 85% found just once. The sequencing input was PBMCs. These TCRs come from a human donor in good health.

This chain connects TRBV7-9 to TRBJ1-4; 8 bases fit TRBD1. V was pared by 2 bases and J by 8 bases, with 7 bases of the junction left unmatched. Germline V gene lookup returns CDR1 SEHNR and CDR2 FQNEAQ (reference sequence). CDR3 length equals 15 residues. The CDR3: CASSLPGQGEEKLFF. CDR3 in DNA: TGTGCCAGCAGCTTACCTGGACAGGGCGAAGAAAAACTGTTTTTT.

In its sample, this clone was seen once. This chain connects TRBV6-5 to TRBJ2-2, with 11 bases identical to TRBD2. Germline assignment: CDR1 MNHEY and CDR2 SVGAGI. V gave up 3 bases and J gave up 1 base; unmatched junction bases: 1. This CDR3 is 16 amino acids long. CDR3: CASSYTSGRNTGELFF. The CDR3 coding sequence is TGTGCCAGCAGTTATACTAGCGGGAGGAACACCGGGGAGCTGTTTTTT.

The V gene is TRBV27, the J gene TRBJ2-7; perhaps TRBD2 as D (6 bases). Trimming left V 8 bases short and J 3 bases short, with 11 bases between. CDR1 and CDR2 from the germline V gene are MNHEY and SMNVEV (reference sequence). The CDR3 consists of 12 residues. The DNA of the CDR3 is TGTGCCAGCGGCAGGACTAACTACGAGCAGTACTTC. Translated: CASGRTNYEQYF.

J is TRBJ1-3 and V is TRBV15; D perhaps matches TRBD1 (5 bases). CDR3 size: 17 residues. CDR1 LNHNV and CDR2 YYDKDF come from the germline V gene (reference sequence). V was shortened by 0 bases and J by 4 bases, with 16 bases between the two germline ends. Here the CDR3 DNA reads TGTGCCACCAGCAGAGACCTCCCGCGGGGGTCCGGAAACACCATATATTTT. Residues: CATSRDLPRGSGNTIYF. Full variable domain (missing parts from reference TRBV15 and TRBJ1-3): DAMVIQNPRYQVTQFGKPVTLSCSQTLNHNVMYWYQQKSSQAPKLLFHYYDKDFNNEADTPDNFQSRRPNTSFCFLDIRSPGLGDTAMYLCATSRDLPRGSGNTIYFGEGSWLTVV.

The V and J genes are TRBV4-2 and TRBJ1-2; no reliable D call. Germline V gives CDR1 LGHNA, CDR2 YNFKEQ. CDR3 size: 12 residues. The V and J ends lost 4 bases and 6 bases respectively, with 9 bases between them. The chain's CDR3 is CASSLPSHGYTF. The CDR3 DNA reads TGTGCCAGCAGCCTTCCGTCCCATGGCTACACCTTC.

This clone was picked up one time. The chain is built from TRBV5-1 and TRBJ1-4; no clear D gene. The CDR3 spans 15 residues. V gave up 0 bases and J gave up 5 bases, with 11 bases separating them. Germline-derived CDR1 and CDR2 are SGHRS and YFSETQ. CDR3 protein: CASSLEPGLNEKLFF. Written as DNA, the CDR3 is TGCGCCAGCAGCTTGGAGCCAGGACTAAATGAAAAACTGTTTTTT.

The chain couples TRBV5-8 to TRBJ2-2, with D perhaps matching TRBD1 (6 bases). This CDR3 has 14 residues. Trimming cost V 0 bases and J 7 bases, with 10 bases left between them. CDR1 and CDR2 from the germline V gene are SGHTS and YDEGEE. CDR3 residues: CASSLGQDYGELFF. DNA of the CDR3: TGTGCCAGCAGCTTGGGACAGGATTACGGGGAGCTGTTTTTT.

CDR3 nucleotide sequence: TGTGCCAGCAGCTTAGGACAAGCTGCGGGGACAGTTCGAGAGACCCAGTACTTC. This translates into CASSLGQAAGTVRETQYF. The rearrangement joins TRBV11-1 to TRBJ2-5, with D possibly being TRBD1 (7 bases). The germline V gene encodes CDR1 SGHAT and CDR2 FQDESV (reference sequence). Trimming cost V 1 base and J 4 bases, with 22 bases left between them. The CDR3 is made up of 18 amino acids.

The V call is TRBV5-1, the J call TRBJ2-7; D possibly corresponds to TRBD1 (6 bases). Trimming removed 0 bases from V and 4 bases from J, with 14 bases in between. From germline, CDR1 is SGHRS and CDR2 YFSETQ. The CDR3 consists of 15 residues. CDR3 bases: TGCGCCAGCAGCTTGGGGTCGCAGGGGAGTTACGAGCAGTACTTC. This gives the protein CASSLGSQGSYEQYF.

This clone has just a few counts. The chain links TRBV4-3 to TRBJ2-3, with 8 positions matching TRBD1. The length of the CDR3 is 15 residues. Germline V gene lookup returns CDR1 LGHNA and CDR2 YSLEER. The V gene end was trimmed by 1 base and the J gene end by 3 bases; junction bases not matched to a gene: 3. The CDR3 bases are TGCGCCAGCAGCCAAGTTCAGGGGGCAACAGATACGCAGTATTTT. Encoded protein: CASSQVQGATDTQYF.

This rearrangement joins TRBV27 to TRBJ2-5, with D possibly being TRBD1 (6 bases). CDR1 is MNHEY, CDR2 SMNVEV, per germline (reference sequence). V was trimmed by 5 bases and J by 7 bases, leaving 14 bases between them. CDR3 size: 13 residues. The CDR3 region has the DNA TGTGCCAGCAGTCCCTCCCGAGGGGGGACCCAGTACTTC. The encoded protein is CASSPSRGGTQYF.

The chain carries TRBV7-2 and TRBJ1-2, with unresolved D. Trimming took 0 bases from V and 3 from J, leaving 17 bases between them. This CDR3 contains 17 residues. The germline V gene encodes CDR1 SGHTA and CDR2 FQGNSA. CDR3 nucleotide sequence: TGTGCCAGCAGCTTAGCTGTAAGCGGAACCCTGGACTATGGCTACACCTTC. This encodes CASSLAVSGTLDYGYTF.

This clone occurred once. The CDR3: CAWSVYGNSYEQYF. In nucleotides, the CDR3 is TGTGCCTGGAGTGTCTACGGGAACTCCTACGAGCAGTACTTC. V gene TRBV30 combines with J gene TRBJ2-7; possible D gene TRBD2, 5 bases. CDR1 is GTSNPN, CDR2 SVGIG, per germline (reference sequence). The CDR3 sequence is 14 residues long. V dropped 0 bases and J dropped 0 bases, with 9 bases sitting between them.

This chain joins TRBV30 and TRBJ1-2, with a tentative D call TRBD1 (5 bases). The V end was cut by 1 base, the J end by 1 base, with 7 bases between. The CDR3 extends over 13 amino acids. The V gene's germline CDR1 is GTSNPN and CDR2 SVGIG (reference sequence). The CDR3 DNA is TGTGCCTGGAGTGAAGGGGTTAACTATGGCTACACCTTC. Protein: CAWSEGVNYGYTF. Variable domain in full (rest from reference TRBV30 and TRBJ1-2): SQTIHQWPATLVQPVGSPLSLECTVEGTSNPNLYWYRQAAGRGLQLLFYSVGIGQISSEVPQNLSASRPQDRQFILSSKKLLLSDSGFYLCAWSEGVNYGYTFGSGTRLTVV.

A few counts support this clone. The chain links TRBV9 to TRBJ2-5, with 12 bases that match TRBD2. V dropped 2 bases and J dropped 5; count of bases not matched to a gene: 4. Germline lookup yields CDR1 SGDLS and CDR2 YYNGEE. The CDR3 is 15 amino acids. The CDR3 reads CASSVSSGRGETQYF. In DNA, the CDR3 is TGTGCCAGCAGCGTTTCTAGCGGGAGGGGCGAGACCCAGTACTTC.

V usage is TRBV19 and J usage is TRBJ2-1, with TRBD2 matching over 9 bases. Germline values: CDR1 LNHDA, CDR2 SQIVND (reference sequence). Trimming at V came to 5 bases and at J to 7 bases, leaving 12 bases not matched to a gene. CDR3 size: 16 residues. CDR3 nucleotides: TGTGCCAGTAGTTTAGCTAGCGGGATAAATGTAAATGAGCAGTTCTTC. Amino acid sequence: CASSLASGINVNEQFF. The full variable domain, rest sourced from reference TRBV19 and TRBJ2-1, is DGGITQSPKYLFRKEGQNVTLSCEQNLNHDAMYWYRQDPGQGLRLIYYSQIVNDFQKGDIAEGYSVSREKKESFPLTVTSAQKNPTAFYLCASSLASGINVNEQFFGPGTRLTVL.

V usage is TRBV13 and J usage is TRBJ1-1, with 7 bases fitting TRBD1. This CDR3 has 15 residues. V dropped 5 bases and J dropped 3; count of bases not matched to a gene: 9. CDR1 PRHDT and CDR2 FYEKMQ come from the germline V gene (reference sequence). CDR3 sequence: CASSPRTGRHTEAFF. In nucleotides, the CDR3 is TGTGCCAGCAGCCCCCGGACAGGCCGGCACACTGAAGCTTTCTTT.

The genes are TRBV29-1 and TRBJ1-4; D remains ambiguous. V was clipped by 0 bases and J by 8 bases, with 13 bases between them. There are 14 residues in the CDR3. Per germline, CDR1 SQVTM and CDR2 ANQGSEA. The CDR3 DNA reads as TGCAGCGTTGAAGATAGGAGATTTGGGGAAAAACTGTTTTTT. Protein product: CSVEDRRFGEKLFF. The full variable domain, completed using reference TRBV29-1 and TRBJ1-4, is SAVISQKPSRDICQRGTSLTIQCQVDSQVTMMFWYRQQPGQSLTLIATANQGSEATYESGFVIDKFPISRPNLTFSTLTVSNMSPEDSSIYLCSVEDRRFGEKLFFGSGTQLSVL.

This chain's CDR3 is CASSLTGGLAWEQYF. In DNA form, the CDR3 reads TGTGCCAGCAGCTTAACAGGGGGCCTCGCGTGGGAGCAGTACTTC. This rearrangement joins TRBV7-2 to TRBJ2-7, with 9 positions matching TRBD1. J gave up 7 bases and V 2 bases, and 9 bases lay outside the gene matches. CDR1 is SGHTA and CDR2 is FQGNSA in the germline V gene. The CDR3 length is 15 residues. The full variable domain, with the rest looked up from reference TRBV7-2 and TRBJ2-7, is GAGVSQSPSNKVTEKGKDVELRCDPISGHTALYWYRQSLGQGLEFLIYFQGNSAPDKSGLPSDRFSAERTGGSVSTLTIQRTQQEDSAVYLCASSLTGGLAWEQYFGPGTRLTVT.

This sequence joins TRBV27 and TRBJ2-7; 7 bases match TRBD2. Germline CDR1 MNHEY, CDR2 SMNVEV (reference sequence). The CDR3 sequence is 17 residues long. The V gene end was trimmed by 6 bases and the J gene end by 4 bases; junction bases not matched to a gene: 18. In DNA form, the CDR3 reads TGTGCCAGCAGCCCTATGGGGGTGTCTAGCGGAACTTACGAGCAGTACTTC. Translated, it gives CASSPMGVSSGTYEQYF.

The chain links TRBV9 to TRBJ1-1, with D possibly being TRBD1 (6 bases). This CDR3 has 17 amino acids. Trimming shortened V by 5 bases and J by 0 bases, and 20 bases separated the two germline ends. Germline lookup yields CDR1 SGDLS and CDR2 YYNGEE. The CDR3 DNA is TGTGCCAGCAGTAAGACCGGGACAAACTTTATGAACACTGAAGCTTTCTTT. It codes for CASSKTGTNFMNTEAFF. The full variable domain, completed using reference TRBV9 and TRBJ1-1, is DSGVTQTPKHLITATGQRVTLRCSPRSGDLSVYWYQQSLDQGLQFLIQYYNGEERAKGNILERFSAQQFPDLHSELNLSSLELGDSALYFCASSKTGTNFMNTEAFFGQGTRLTVV.

V gene TRBV18 combines with J gene TRBJ1-6; 7 nucleotides agree with TRBD1. V lost 3 bases, J lost 7 bases, and 15 bases stayed unmatched. This CDR3 has 18 amino acids. Germline lookup yields CDR1 KGHSH and CDR2 LQKENI. Here the CDR3 DNA reads TGTGCCAGCTCACCCCGTCAGGGACAGCTGCTCTCCAATTCACCCCTCCACTTT. It is translated as CASSPRQGQLLSNSPLHF.

The chain is built from TRBV6-5 and TRBJ1-1, with unresolved D. In germline, CDR1 is MNHEY, CDR2 SVGAGI. Trimming took 6 bases from V and 1 from J, leaving 12 bases between them. There are 14 residues in the CDR3. The CDR3 bases are TGTGCCAGCAGCCCTTTAGGGAGGAACACTGAAGCTTTCTTT. Protein sequence: CASSPLGRNTEAFF.

V gene TRBV7-9 combines with J gene TRBJ2-3; 12 nucleotides agree with TRBD2. Germline-derived CDR1 and CDR2 are SEHNR and FQNEAQ (reference sequence). The CDR3 totals 16 residues. Unmatched junction bases numbered 6, after V lost 3 bases and J lost 5 bases. The CDR3 sequence is CASSFPSGRAKDTQYF. Here the CDR3 DNA reads TGTGCCAGCAGCTTTCCTAGCGGGAGGGCCAAAGATACGCAGTATTTT.

This CDR3 is CASSPPSDRAYTF. DNA for the CDR3: TGTGCCAGCAGTCCCCCTTCTGACAGGGCCTACACCTTC. The chain is built from TRBV28 and TRBJ1-2; 7 nucleotides agree with TRBD1. The CDR3 extends over 13 amino acids. J gave up 10 bases and V 5 bases, and 10 bases lay outside the gene matches. The germline V gene encodes CDR1 MDHEN and CDR2 SYDVKM.

The chain is built from TRBV6-1 and TRBJ1-6; D is uncertain. CDR1 and CDR2 (germline): MNHNS, SASEGT. The CDR3 runs 14 residues. V lost 5 bases and J 7 bases, leaving 12 bases between the germline ends. The CDR3 sequence is CASSMRPFNSPLHF. The CDR3 coding sequence is TGTGCCAGCAGTATGCGGCCCTTCAATTCACCCCTCCACTTT.

Only a few counts were recorded for this clone. This sequence joins TRBV7-2 and TRBJ2-3; unclear D gene. Trimming left V 1 base short and J 2 bases short, with 4 bases between. Germline CDR1 reads SGHTA; CDR2 reads FQGNSA. CDR3 length: 13 residues. CDR3 region: CASSLDLTDTQYF. The CDR3 DNA is TGTGCCAGCAGCTTAGATCTCACAGATACGCAGTATTTT. Full variable domain (remainder filled in from reference TRBV7-2 and TRBJ2-3): GAGVSQSPSNKVTEKGKDVELRCDPISGHTALYWYRQSLGQGLEFLIYFQGNSAPDKSGLPSDRFSAERTGGSVSTLTIQRTQQEDSAVYLCASSLDLTDTQYFGPGTRLTVL.